The rows below give T cell receptor beta chains drawn from one sample of a study of regulatory T cells in long-lasting Graves disease. TCRdb redid the calling of the multiplex PCR reads with MiXCR, one entry per CDR3 protein. The profile covers about 540,000 distinct CDR3 sequences, with 13% appearing a single time and roughly a tenth taken by the ten largest. The same sample was also studied in work on T cells in Graves' hyperthyroidism and ophthalmopathy.

Here the sequenced sample was peripheral blood mononuclear cells (PBMCs), taken at new diagnosis, from a patient treated with antithyroid drugs. Receptors originate from a young man with Graves disease. Each CDR3 is given with its conserved first and last residue. A D gene is named only where the DNA matches it firmly. A row's size may be missing; if present it is once, few, many or a size class.

v_call,d_call,clone_size,j_call,cdr3_nt,cdr3_aa
TRBV20-1,TRBD2,many,TRBJ2-1,TGCAGTGCTTGGAATAGCGGGAGTTCTGAGCAGTTCTTC,CSAWNSGSSEQFF
TRBV27,-,many,TRBJ1-4,TGTGCCAGCAGCCGACAATTACGAGTAAATGAAAAACTGTTTTTT,CASSRQLRVNEKLFF
TRBV6-8,-,many,TRBJ2-5,TGTGCCAGCAGGTACCTCATCGGGGGAGAGACCCAGTACTTC,CASRYLIGGETQYF
TRBV4-1,-,few,TRBJ1-6,TGCGCCAGCAGCTATCGACAGACCTATAATTCACCCCTCCACTTT,CASSYRQTYNSPLHF
TRBV20-1,TRBD2,-,TRBJ2-1,TGCAGTGCGGTTGGACTAGCGGGGGTGAGCAATGAGCAGTTCTTC,CSAVGLAGVSNEQFF
TRBV12-3/TRBV12-4,TRBD1,many,TRBJ2-7,TGTGCCAGCAGTTTAGGGGGACAGAGGGTAGTGTACTTC,CASSLGGQRVVYF
TRBV27,TRBD2,many,TRBJ2-1,TGTGCCAGCAGTTCCGCGGATACTAGCGGCCCATATGAGCAGTTCTTC,CASSSADTSGPYEQFF
TRBV2,-,many,TRBJ2-1,TGTGCCAGCTTGAGTAGGCCAGTCAATGAGCAGTTCTTC,CASLSRPVNEQFF
TRBV5-1,-,-,TRBJ2-2,TGCGCCAGCAGCCCCCGACAGTCCAGCGGGGAGCTGTTTTTT,CASSPRQSSGELFF
TRBV2,-,many,TRBJ2-3,TGTGCCAGCAATTCAGGCGCGGTCCGCACAGATACGCAGTATTTT,CASNSGAVRTDTQYF
TRBV19,-,many,TRBJ1-5,TGTGCCAGTAGTCGTGGGGGCAACCTTCTCTTCAATCAGCCCCAGCATTTT,CASSRGGNLLFNQPQHF
TRBV28,-,many,TRBJ1-1,TGTGCCAGCAGCCCCCCTCTCGTGGCTTTCTTT,CASSPPLVAFF
TRBV12-3/TRBV12-4,TRBD1,many,TRBJ2-7,TGTGCCAGCAGACTGGGACAGGGTTTCACCGAGCAGTACTTC,CASRLGQGFTEQYF
TRBV6-2/TRBV6-3,TRBD1,many,TRBJ1-5,TGTGCCAGCACGGTGGGACAGGGCAATCAGCCCCAGCATTTT,CASTVGQGNQPQHF
TRBV5-5,-,many,TRBJ2-2,TGTGCCAGCAGCTTCTCCGGGACTCCCGTCGGCACCGGGGAGCTGTTTTTT,CASSFSGTPVGTGELFF
TRBV20-1,TRBD2,many,TRBJ2-7,TGCAGCGCCCGACTAGCGGGAGGTCCTTCCTACGAGCAGTACTTC,CSARLAGGPSYEQYF
TRBV6-2/TRBV6-3,-,many,TRBJ2-3,TGTGCCAGCCAAGAAGGGTCCCGACTTCTCGGCACGCAGTATTTT,CASQEGSRLLGTQYF
TRBV24-1,-,few,TRBJ1-2,TGTGCCACCAGTGATGAAGAACAGTCGGGGGATGGCTACACCTTC,CATSDEEQSGDGYTF
TRBV5-6,-,many,TRBJ2-3,TGTGCCAGCAGCCCTGGGACTCGCCAGGAGCAGTATTTT,CASSPGTRQEQYF
TRBV27,-,many,TRBJ2-7,TGTGCCAGCAGTTTAACGGGTAGTGGCTACGAGCAGTACTTC,CASSLTGSGYEQYF
TRBV5-6,-,many,TRBJ1-5,TGTGCCAGCAGCTTGGCGGCGGATTATCAGCCCCAGCATTTT,CASSLAADYQPQHF
TRBV6-1,-,many,TRBJ1-6,TGTGCCAGGCGGCGGAGCTCCTATAATTCACCCCTCCACTTT,CARRRSSYNSPLHF
TRBV19,-,-,TRBJ2-4,TGTGCCAGTAGTATAGGGCAGGGGGGGAAAAACATTCAGTACTTC,CASSIGQGGKNIQYF
TRBV2,-,many,TRBJ1-5,TGTGCCAGCAGTCGTCTTCAGCATAGCAATCAGCCCCAGCATTTT,CASSRLQHSNQPQHF
TRBV11-2,TRBD2,many,TRBJ2-7,TGTGCCAGCAGCCCCTCAGCGGGAGGCTACGAGCAGTACTTC,CASSPSAGGYEQYF
TRBV2,-,many,TRBJ2-5,TGTGCCAGCAGTGGAGTTTTCCAAGAGACCCAGTACTTC,CASSGVFQETQYF
TRBV5-5,-,-,TRBJ1-5,TGTGCCAGCAGCTTTCGGGGGCTAAGCAATCAGCCCCAGCATTTT,CASSFRGLSNQPQHF
TRBV5-5,-,-,TRBJ1-4,TGTGCCAGCAGCTTGGCAAGATGGGGGAAGGATGAAAAACTGTTTTTT,CASSLARWGKDEKLFF
TRBV12-5,-,few,TRBJ2-7,TGTGCTAGTGGTTTGGTAAATTATCTCCCGAGCTCCTACGAGCAGTACTTC,CASGLVNYLPSSYEQYF